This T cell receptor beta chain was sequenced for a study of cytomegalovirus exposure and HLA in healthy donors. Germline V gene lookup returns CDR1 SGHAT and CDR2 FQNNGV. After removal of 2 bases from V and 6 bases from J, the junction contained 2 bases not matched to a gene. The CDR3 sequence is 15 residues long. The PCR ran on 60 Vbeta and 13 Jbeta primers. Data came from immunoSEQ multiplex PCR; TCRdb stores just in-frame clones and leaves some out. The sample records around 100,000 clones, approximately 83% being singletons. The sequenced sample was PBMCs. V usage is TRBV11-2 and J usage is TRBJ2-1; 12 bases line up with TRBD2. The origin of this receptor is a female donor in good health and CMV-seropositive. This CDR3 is CASSLLAGGLNEQFF. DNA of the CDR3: TGTGCCAGCAGCTTACTAGCGGGGGGGCTCAATGAGCAGTTCTTC.